This T cell receptor (beta chain) was captured by sequencing in a study of CD8 T cells in Susac syndrome. Study-wide points: The authors acknowledged that their TCR sequencing and HLA analysis involved a relatively small number of individuals.

CD8+ and CD4+ T cells circulating in blood were sequenced for TCR beta. It was negative isolation that provided the CD8+ and CD4+ T cells, whereas TEMRA cells were enriched by FACS. Worth noting for this clonotype: Antigen: not known.

The CDR3 sequence is 14 residues long. Unmatched junction bases numbered 6, after V lost 3 bases and J lost 2 bases. CDR1 is DFQATT, CDR2 SNEGSKA, per germline (reference sequence). The RNA, about 0.45 to 1 ug, was put through reverse transcription using random hexamers. The method of amplification for TCR beta CDR3 was immunoSEQ multiplex PCR, covering 54 Vbeta and 13 Jbeta. Each CDR3 protein gets one entry after TCRdb re-called the immunoSEQ multiplex PCR reads with MiXCR. The data contain some 96,000 distinct CDR3 sequences, 95% of them singletons. Sequencing was performed on CD8+ T cells from PBMCs. The clonotype originates from a human donor with Susac syndrome. The chain couples TRBV20-1 to TRBJ2-7, with 8 bases aligning to TRBD1. CDR3 protein: CSASDRGFAYEQYF. DNA of the CDR3: TGCAGTGCTAGCGACAGGGGCTTCGCCTACGAGCAGTACTTC.